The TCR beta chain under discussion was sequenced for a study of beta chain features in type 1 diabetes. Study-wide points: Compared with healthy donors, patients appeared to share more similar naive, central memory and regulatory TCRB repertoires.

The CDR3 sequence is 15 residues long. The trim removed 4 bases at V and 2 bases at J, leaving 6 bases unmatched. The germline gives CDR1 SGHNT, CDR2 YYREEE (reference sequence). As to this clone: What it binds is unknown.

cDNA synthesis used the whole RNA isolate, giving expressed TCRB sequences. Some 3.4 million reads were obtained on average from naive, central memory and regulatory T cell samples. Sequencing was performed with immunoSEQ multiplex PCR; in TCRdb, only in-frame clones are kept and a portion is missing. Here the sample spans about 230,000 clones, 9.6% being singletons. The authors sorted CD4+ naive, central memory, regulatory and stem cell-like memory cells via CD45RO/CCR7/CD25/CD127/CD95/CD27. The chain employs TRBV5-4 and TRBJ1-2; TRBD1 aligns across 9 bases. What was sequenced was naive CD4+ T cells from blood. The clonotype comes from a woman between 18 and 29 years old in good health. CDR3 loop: CASSRTGGVNYGYTF. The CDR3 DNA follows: TGTGCCAGCAGCCGTACAGGGGGCGTAAACTATGGCTACACCTTC.